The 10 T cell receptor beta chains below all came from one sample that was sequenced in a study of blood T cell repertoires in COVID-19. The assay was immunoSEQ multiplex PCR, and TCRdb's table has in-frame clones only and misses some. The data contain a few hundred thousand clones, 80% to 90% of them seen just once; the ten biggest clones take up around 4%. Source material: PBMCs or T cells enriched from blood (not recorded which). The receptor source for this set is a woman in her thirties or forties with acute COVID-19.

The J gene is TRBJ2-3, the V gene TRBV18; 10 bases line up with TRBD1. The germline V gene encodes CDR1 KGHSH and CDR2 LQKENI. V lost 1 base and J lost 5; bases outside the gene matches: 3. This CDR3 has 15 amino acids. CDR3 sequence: CASSPRDRGQDTQYF. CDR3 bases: TGTGCCAGCTCACCACGAGACAGGGGGCAAGATACGCAGTATTTT.

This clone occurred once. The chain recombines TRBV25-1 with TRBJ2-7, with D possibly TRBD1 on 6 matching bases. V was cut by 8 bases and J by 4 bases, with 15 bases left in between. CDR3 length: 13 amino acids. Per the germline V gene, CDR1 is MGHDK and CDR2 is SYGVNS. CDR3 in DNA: TGTGCCAGCGGGGCACAGGGTATATACGAGCAGTACTTC. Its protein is CASGAQGIYEQYF.

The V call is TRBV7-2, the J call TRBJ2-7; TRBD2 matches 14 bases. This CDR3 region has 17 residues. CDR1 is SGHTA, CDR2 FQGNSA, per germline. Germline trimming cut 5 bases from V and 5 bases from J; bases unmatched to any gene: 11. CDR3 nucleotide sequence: TGTGCCAGCAGCCTGGGACTAGCGGGAGATTCTACCCACGAGCAGTACTTC. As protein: CASSLGLAGDSTHEQYF.

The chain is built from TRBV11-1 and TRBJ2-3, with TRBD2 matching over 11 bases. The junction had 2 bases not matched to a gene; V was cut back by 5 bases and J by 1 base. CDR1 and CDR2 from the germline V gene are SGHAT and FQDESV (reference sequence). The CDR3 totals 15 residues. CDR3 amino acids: CASSLLAGGTDTQYF. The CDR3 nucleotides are TGTGCCAGCAGCCTACTAGCGGGAGGCACAGATACGCAGTATTTT. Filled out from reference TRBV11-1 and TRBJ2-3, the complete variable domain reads EAEVAQSPRYKITEKSQAVAFWCDPISGHATLYWYRQILGQGPELLVQFQDESVVDDSQLPKDRFSAERLKGVDSTLKIQPAELGDSAMYLCASSLLAGGTDTQYFGPGTRLTVL.

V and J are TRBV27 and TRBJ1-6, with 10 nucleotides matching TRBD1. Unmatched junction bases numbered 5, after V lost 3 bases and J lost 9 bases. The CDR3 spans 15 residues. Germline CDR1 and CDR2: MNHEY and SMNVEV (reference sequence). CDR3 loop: CASSFDGQGGSPLHF. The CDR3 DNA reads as TGTGCCAGCAGTTTTGACGGACAGGGGGGTTCACCCCTCCACTTT.

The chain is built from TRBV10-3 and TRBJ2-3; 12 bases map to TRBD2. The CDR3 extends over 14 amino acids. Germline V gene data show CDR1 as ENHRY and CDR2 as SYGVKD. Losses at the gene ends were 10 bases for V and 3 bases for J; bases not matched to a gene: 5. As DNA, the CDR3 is TGTGCCACCCGGACTAGCGGGAATACAGATACGCAGTATTTT. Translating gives CATRTSGNTDTQYF.

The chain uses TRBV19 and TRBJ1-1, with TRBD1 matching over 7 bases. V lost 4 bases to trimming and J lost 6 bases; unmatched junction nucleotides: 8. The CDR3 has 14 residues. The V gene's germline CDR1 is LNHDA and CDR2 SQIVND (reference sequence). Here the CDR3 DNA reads TGTGCCAGTAGTAGGGACAGAGCTACGGCTGAAGCTTTCTTT. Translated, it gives CASSRDRATAEAFF.

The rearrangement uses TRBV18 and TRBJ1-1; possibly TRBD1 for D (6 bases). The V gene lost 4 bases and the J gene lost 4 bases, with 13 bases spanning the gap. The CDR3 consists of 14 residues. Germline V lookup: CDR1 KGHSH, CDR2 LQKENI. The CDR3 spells CASSREIGGTEAFF. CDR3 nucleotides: TGTGCCAGCTCACGAGAAATAGGGGGCACTGAAGCTTTCTTT.

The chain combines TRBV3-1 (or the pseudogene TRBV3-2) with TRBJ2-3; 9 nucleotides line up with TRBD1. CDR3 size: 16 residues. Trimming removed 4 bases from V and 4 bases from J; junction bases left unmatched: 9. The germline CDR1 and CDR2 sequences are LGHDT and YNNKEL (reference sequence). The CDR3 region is CASSRTGGRRADTQYF. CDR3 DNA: TGTGCCAGCAGCCGTACAGGGGGCCGACGGGCAGATACGCAGTATTTT.

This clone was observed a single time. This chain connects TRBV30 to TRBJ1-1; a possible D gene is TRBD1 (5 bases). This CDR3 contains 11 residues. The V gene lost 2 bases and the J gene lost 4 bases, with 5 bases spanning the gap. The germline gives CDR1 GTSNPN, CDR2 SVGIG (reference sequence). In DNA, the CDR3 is TGTGCCTGGAGTAGGGGCACTGAAGCTTTCTTT. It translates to CAWSRGTEAFF.